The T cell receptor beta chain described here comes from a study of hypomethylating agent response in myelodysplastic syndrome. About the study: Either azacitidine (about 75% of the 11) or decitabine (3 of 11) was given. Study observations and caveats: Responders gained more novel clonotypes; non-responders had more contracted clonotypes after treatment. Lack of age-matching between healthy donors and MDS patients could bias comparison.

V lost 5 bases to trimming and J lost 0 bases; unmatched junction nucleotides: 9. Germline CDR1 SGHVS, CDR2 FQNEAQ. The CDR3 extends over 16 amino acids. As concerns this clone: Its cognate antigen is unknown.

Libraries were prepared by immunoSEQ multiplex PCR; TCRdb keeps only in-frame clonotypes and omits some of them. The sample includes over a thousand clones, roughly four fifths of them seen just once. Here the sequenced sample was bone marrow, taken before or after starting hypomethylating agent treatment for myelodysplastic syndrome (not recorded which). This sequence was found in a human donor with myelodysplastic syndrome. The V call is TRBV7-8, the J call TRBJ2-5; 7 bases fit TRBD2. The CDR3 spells CASSPGWGGYQETQYF. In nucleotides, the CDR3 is TGTGCCAGCAGCCCAGGATGGGGGGGGTACCAAGAGACCCAGTACTTC.